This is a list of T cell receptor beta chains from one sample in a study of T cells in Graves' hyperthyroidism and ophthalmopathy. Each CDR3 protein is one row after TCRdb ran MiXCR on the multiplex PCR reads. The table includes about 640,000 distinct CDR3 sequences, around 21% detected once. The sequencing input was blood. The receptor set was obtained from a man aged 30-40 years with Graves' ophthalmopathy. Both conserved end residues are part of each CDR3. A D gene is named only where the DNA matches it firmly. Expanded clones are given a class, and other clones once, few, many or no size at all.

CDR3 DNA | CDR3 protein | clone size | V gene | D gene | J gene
TGTGCCAGCAGTTTACCGAGGAGCTCCTACAATGAGCAGTTCTTC | CASSLPRSSYNEQFF | many | TRBV28 | NA | TRBJ2-1
TGTGCCAGCAGCTTGCTTGATCGGTACGAGCAGTTCTTC | CASSLLDRYEQFF | NA | TRBV5-6 | NA | TRBJ2-1
TGTGCCAGCAGTTCATCCACAGGGACGCAGCCCCAGCATTTT | CASSSSTGTQPQHF | many | TRBV28 | NA | TRBJ1-5
TGTGCCAGCAGCTTAGTGGCGGCCCCACAGGGGGCGATTAACTATGGCTACACCTTC | CASSLVAAPQGAINYGYTF | NA | TRBV7-2 | TRBD1 | TRBJ1-2
TGCGCCAGCAGCCAAGATCGACAGAACACTGAAGCTTTCTTT | CASSQDRQNTEAFF | many | TRBV4-3 | NA | TRBJ1-1
TGTGCCACCCGACTAGTGACTAGTCTAGTACCGGTCTCCTACGAGCAGTACTTC | CATRLVTSLVPVSYEQYF | many | TRBV28 | NA | TRBJ2-7
TGCGCCAGCAGCTTGGAGCAGAGCACAGATACGCAGTATTTT | CASSLEQSTDTQYF | many | TRBV5-1 | NA | TRBJ2-3
TGTGCCAGTAGTGATTCCGGACAGTTAGCCAAAAACATTCAGTACTTC | CASSDSGQLAKNIQYF | NA | TRBV19 | NA | TRBJ2-4
TGTGCCAGCAGTACCCAGGGGGCAGGGAACTATGGCTACACCTTC | CASSTQGAGNYGYTF | NA | TRBV6-1 | TRBD1 | TRBJ1-2
TGTGCCAGTAGTATAGGAGGAAGCGGGAGTCACTACAATGAGCAGTTCTTC | CASSIGGSGSHYNEQFF | many | TRBV19 | TRBD2 | TRBJ2-1
TGTGCCACCAGTGAGGCACAGGGGGCGGATCAGCCCCAGCATTTT | CATSEAQGADQPQHF | NA | TRBV24-1 | TRBD1 | TRBJ1-5